This TCR beta chain was recovered during a study of blood T cells in healthy people across ages. Then a second PCR, running roughly 7 to 11 cycles, was carried out with a sample-barcoded 5' primer and a J-beta primer mix. TCRdb recomputed calls from the 5' RACE reads with MiXCR, one row per CDR3 protein. The sample shows 1.5 million to 2 million distinct CDR3 sequences, approximately 28% of them seen only once. Per sample, extraction of total RNA gave at least 6 micrograms in every case. This clonotype was recorded at least ten times. The CDR3 spans 14 residues. Trimming at V came to 6 bases and at J to 4 bases, leaving 3 bases not matched to a gene.

This clonotype was obtained from a woman in her 30s in good health. Sequencing input: blood. The chain uses TRBV12-3 or TRBV12-4 and TRBJ1-4, with 9 nucleotides matching TRBD1. The chain's CDR3 is CASSSTGGNEKLFF. In DNA, the CDR3 is TGTGCCAGCAGCTCGACAGGGGGTAATGAAAAACTGTTTTTT.